The rows below give T cell receptor beta chains drawn from one sample of a study of cytomegalovirus exposure and HLA in healthy donors. Produced via immunoSEQ multiplex PCR; TCRdb's table is partial and in-frame only. Across approximately 71,000 clones, the top ten clones capture approximately 3.8% of the sample. Material: PBMCs. The source of these receptors is a female donor in good health and CMV-seropositive. Both conserved end residues are part of each CDR3. The D gene is left open where the match is weak. Part of the rows lack a size; the others show once, few, many or a class for expanded clones.

13	TRBJ2-5	.	TRBD1	TRBV15	TGTGCCACCAGCAGTTTCAGGGGGTTATCGCCGTACTTC	CATSSFRGLSPYF
14	TRBJ1-5	.	.	TRBV28	TGTGCCAGCAGCCCGGACAGCGGCGGTCAGCCCCAGCATTTT	CASSPDSGGQPQHF
15	TRBJ1-5	.	TRBD1	TRBV9	TGTGCCAGCAGCCGGGGACAGGGTGTCAATCAGCCCCAGCATTTT	CASSRGQGVNQPQHF
14	TRBJ2-2	.	.	TRBV6-6	TGTGCCAGCAGTTACGTTCAGAACACCGGGGAGCTGTTTTTT	CASSYVQNTGELFF
14	TRBJ2-7	.	TRBD1	TRBV19	TGTGCCAGTAGTACCGACAGGGGGCCTTACGAGCAGTACTTC	CASSTDRGPYEQYF
12	TRBJ2-1	.	TRBD2	TRBV4-3	TGCGCCAGCAGCCAAGACAACGGGGGGGCGGTCTTC	CASSQDNGGAVF
15	TRBJ2-2	.	TRBD1	TRBV5-1	TGCGCCAGCAGCTTGAAGGCAGGGGGCACCGGGGAGCTGTTTTTT	CASSLKAGGTGELFF
13	TRBJ2-5	.	.	TRBV29-1	TGCAGCGTTGGGGCTAGCCTTCAAGAGACCCAGTACTTC	CSVGASLQETQYF
12	TRBJ1-5	.	.	TRBV29-1	TGCAGCGCAAGACATAGCAATCAGCCCCAGCATTTT	CSARHSNQPQHF
16	TRBJ2-1	.	.	TRBV7-2	TGTGCCAGCAGCTTAGGGAAACATTTCGACGGACAGAAGCAGTTCTTC	CASSLGKHFDGQKQFF
9	TRBJ2-7	.	.	TRBV21-1	TGTGCCAGCACCTTACTGCGGGGGTTC	CASTLLRGF
13	TRBJ2-1	.	.	TRBV6-5	TGTGCCAGCAGTTACGGAGGAGTTAATGAGCAGTTCTTC	CASSYGGVNEQFF
13	TRBJ2-3	.	.	TRBV29-1	TGCAGCGTTGTAGGCGGGAGCACAGATACGCAGTATTTT	CSVVGGSTDTQYF
14	TRBJ2-2	.	.	TRBV7-6	TGTGCCAGCAGCTTAGAACTTACCGCCGCGCAGCTGTTTTTT	CASSLELTAAQLFF
15	TRBJ2-7	.	TRBD2	TRBV6-5	TGTGCCAGCAGCGCCCTCGGGGGGAACCATTACGAGCAGTACTTC	CASSALGGNHYEQYF
13	TRBJ2-6	.	.	TRBV29-1	TGCAGCGTTCCGGGCTCTGGGGCCAACGTCCTGACTTTC	CSVPGSGANVLTF
15	TRBJ1-1	.	.	TRBV11-2	TGTGCCAGCAGCCCAGAAAGGGGGAGAAGGACTGAAGATTTCTTT	CASSPERGRRTEDFF
15	TRBJ1-5	.	.	TRBV7-8	TGTGCCAGCAGCTTATTTTCGACAGTCAATCAGCCCCAGCATTTT	CASSLFSTVNQPQHF
13	TRBJ1-2	.	.	TRBV28	TGTGCCAGCAGTTGGGGGGATCCCTATGGCTACACCTTC	CASSWGDPYGYTF
16	TRBJ2-5	.	.	TRBV28	TGTGCCAGCAGTTTAGCCCCCGGGACTTCCGGAGAGACCCAGTACTTC	CASSLAPGTSGETQYF
16	TRBJ1-1	.	TRBD1	TRBV9	TGTGCCAGCAGCGACCGGGACAGGGGGCCGGGCACTGAAGCTTTCTTT	CASSDRDRGPGTEAFF
15	TRBJ2-5	.	.	TRBV18	TGTGCCAGCTCACCCAACGGAGGGACCCAAGAGACCCAGTACTTC	CASSPNGGTQETQYF
14	TRBJ1-2	.	.	TRBV4-3	TGCGCCAGCAGCCAAGATCGGGTAGCCCATGGCTACACCTTC	CASSQDRVAHGYTF
8	TRBJ2-7	.	TRBD2	TRBV20-1	TGCTCCTATCGGGGGGGGTACTTC	CSYRGGYF
14	TRBJ1-6	.	TRBD1	TRBV18	TGTGCCAGCTCACGAGACAGGGAGAATTCACCCCTCCACTTT	CASSRDRENSPLHF
15	TRBJ2-3	.	.	TRBV7-9	TGTGCCAGCAGCTCCGGACAGTGGGACACAGATACGCAGTATTTT	CASSSGQWDTDTQYF
13	TRBJ2-3	.	TRBD1	TRBV6-5	TGTGCCAGCAGGGAGGACAGGGTGGATACGCAGTATTTT	CASREDRVDTQYF
16	TRBJ1-2	.	.	TRBV28	TGTGCCAGCAGTTTAAGCCCCATGGGGGCAAGTGGTGGCTACACCTTC	CASSLSPMGASGGYTF
13	TRBJ2-5	.	.	TRBV7-9	TGTGCCAGCAGCTTAGGGGGCCTCGAGACCCAGTACTTC	CASSLGGLETQYF
16	TRBJ1-1	large	.	TRBV6-5	TGTGCCAGCAGTTACTCGTACAGGACTATGAACACTGAAGCTTTCTTT	CASSYSYRTMNTEAFF
14	TRBJ2-5	.	.	TRBV5-1	TGCGCCAGCAGCTATATAGGGAGCCAAGAGACCCAGTACTTC	CASSYIGSQETQYF
17	TRBJ2-3	.	.	TRBV9	TGTGCCAGCAGCGTAGAGTTAGGGGTTCGCGGCACAGATACGCAGTATTTT	CASSVELGVRGTDTQYF
13	TRBJ1-6	.	.	TRBV27	TGTGCCAGCAGGAGGTGGGATAATTCACCCCTCCACTTT	CASRRWDNSPLHF
15	TRBJ2-1	.	TRBD2	TRBV18	TGTGCCAGCTCACCCGGGACTAGCGGGAGGAATGAGCAGTTCTTC	CASSPGTSGRNEQFF
12	TRBJ1-1	.	TRBD1	TRBV18	TGTGCCAGCTCAGGAACGACAGGGGAAGCTTTCTTT	CASSGTTGEAFF
15	TRBJ1-6	.	.	TRBV4-3	TGCGCCAGCAGCCACGGGATCTCATATAATTCACCCCTCCACTTT	CASSHGISYNSPLHF
13	TRBJ2-7	.	TRBD1	TRBV7-8	TGTGCCAGCAGCCCGGACAGGCGATACGAGCAGTACTTC	CASSPDRRYEQYF
15	TRBJ2-7	.	.	TRBV6-5	TGTGCCAGCAGTACTAAGCCGGGACATGTGTACGAGCAGTACTTC	CASSTKPGHVYEQYF
15	TRBJ2-7	.	TRBD1	TRBV13	TGTGCCAGCAGCCCCCGGCAGGGGGCCACCTACGAGCAGTACTTC	CASSPRQGATYEQYF
12	TRBJ2-7	.	.	TRBV10-1	TGCGCCAGCAGTGAGGGCCGGGGCGAGCAGTACTTC	CASSEGRGEQYF
12	TRBJ2-3	.	.	TRBV7-9	TGTGCCAGCAGACCACTACGGGATACGCAGTATTTT	CASRPLRDTQYF
14	TRBJ1-1	.	.	TRBV6-1	TGTGCCAGCAGTAACGGGGGAGGAAACACTGAAGCTTTCTTT	CASSNGGGNTEAFF
15	TRBJ2-7	.	.	TRBV4-1	TGCGCCAGCAGCCAAGAAGCCCAGGGCGGCTACGAGCAGTACTTC	CASSQEAQGGYEQYF
14	TRBJ2-1	.	.	TRBV6-5	TGTGCCAGCAGTCGACGGGGTAATGGAGATGAGCAGTTCTTC	CASSRRGNGDEQFF
15	TRBJ2-3	.	.	TRBV28	TGTGCCAGCAGTCCGGCAGGACTCTTGACAGATACGCAGTATTTT	CASSPAGLLTDTQYF
16	TRBJ2-6	.	TRBD1	TRBV29-1	TGCAGCGATTGCAGGGGGAAATCCTCTGGGGCCAACGTCCTGACTTTC	CSDCRGKSSGANVLTF
14	TRBJ1-2	.	TRBD1	TRBV7-2	TGTGCCAGCAGCTTGGGGACAGCGAGGAGTGGCTACACCTTC	CASSLGTARSGYTF
15	TRBJ2-7	.	.	TRBV9	TGTGCCAGCAGCGTTTTTTCAGGGGCCCCCATCGAGCAGTACTTC	CASSVFSGAPIEQYF
14	TRBJ1-2	.	TRBD1	TRBV29-1	TGCAGCGCTCTGGACAGGACGCTTAACTATGGCTACACCTTC	CSALDRTLNYGYTF
14	TRBJ1-2	.	.	TRBV6-5	TGTGCCAGCAGTCGGGGACATGGGAACTATGGCTACACCTTC	CASSRGHGNYGYTF
13	TRBJ2-7	.	.	TRBV6-5	TGTGCCAGCAGTAGGGGATTGGCCGGGGAGCAGTACTTC	CASSRGLAGEQYF
15	TRBJ2-1	.	TRBD2	TRBV6-4	TGTGCCAGCAGTGACGGTGAGACTAGCGGGTATGAGCAGTTCTTC	CASSDGETSGYEQFF
14	TRBJ1-2	.	TRBD1	TRBV6-5	TGTGCCAGCAGTTACTCGACAGGGGCGAGGGGCTACACCTTC	CASSYSTGARGYTF
16	TRBJ2-7	.	TRBD2	TRBV4-1	TGCGCCAGCAACATCTTGAGCGGGAACGGGGTTTACGAGCAGTACTTC	CASNILSGNGVYEQYF
13	TRBJ2-7	.	.	TRBV28	TGTGCCAGCAGTCGGACAGACCACTACGAGCAGTACTTC	CASSRTDHYEQYF
17	TRBJ2-2	.	.	TRBV10-1	TGCGCCAGAGGAGAGGAAACTTTGACTAGTAACACCGGGGAGCTGTTTTTT	CARGEETLTSNTGELFF
16	TRBJ2-7	.	.	TRBV28	TGTGCCAGCAGTTTACCCTATACCATGCCGAGGTACGAGCAGTACTTC	CASSLPYTMPRYEQYF
16	TRBJ2-5	.	TRBD2	TRBV7-2	TGTGCCAGCAGCTTAGGGGGGGGGACCATTAAAGAGACCCAGTACTTC	CASSLGGGTIKETQYF
16	TRBJ1-1	.	.	TRBV28	TGTGCCAGCAGCCGACCCCCCCGCAGGGTGAACACTGAAGCTTTCTTT	CASSRPPRRVNTEAFF